Presented here are 21 T cell receptor beta chains from one specimen sequenced in a study of Tregs in tolerant kidney transplant recipients (dated by TCRdb to about 2019). The time point label for this specimen denotes: blood sample drawn before combined kidney and bone marrow transplant. Library prep was done by the immunoSEQ multiplex PCR assay. As stored in TCRdb, this immuneACCESS dataset retains in-frame rearrangements with V and J assigned. A fraction of the clones does not appear; measured against another copy, unresolved V genes explain less than half of the discrepancy, and the remainder lacks a known reason. For this sample there are tens of thousands of clones; 91% appear just once. The ten largest make up 0.34% of the sample. The source was Tregs from blood, collected before the transplant. Receptors originate from a human donor who received a combined kidney and bone marrow transplant.

This chain joins TRBV19 and TRBJ2-7; 11 bases fit TRBD2. CDR1 LNHDA and CDR2 SQIVND come from the germline V gene (reference sequence). Trimming removed 2 bases from V and 0 bases from J; junction bases left unmatched: 9. The CDR3 length is 18 residues. The CDR3 sequence is CASSIRRGLADLSYEQYF. The CDR3, as DNA: TGTGCCAGTAGTATAAGGAGGGGACTAGCGGACCTCTCCTACGAGCAGTACTTC.

The rearrangement links TRBV7-2 to TRBJ2-3; the D is unclear. The V end was cut by 5 bases, the J end by 4 bases, with 13 bases between. Germline assignment: CDR1 SGHTA and CDR2 FQGNSA. The CDR3 is made up of 14 amino acids. CDR3 protein: CASSHPYHPDTQYF. The DNA of the CDR3 is TGTGCCAGCAGCCATCCCTACCATCCAGATACGCAGTATTTT.

J is TRBJ2-7 and V is TRBV5-6, with D uncertain. This CDR3 spans 14 amino acids. CDR1 is SGHDT and CDR2 is YYEEEE in the germline V gene. V dropped 0 bases and J dropped 3 bases, with 10 bases sitting between them. CDR3 residues: CASSLEDGSYEQYF. CDR3 coding DNA: TGTGCCAGCAGCTTGGAGGACGGAAGCTACGAGCAGTACTTC.

The rearrangement links TRBV11-2 to TRBJ1-2, with a weak D call TRBD1 (5 bases). Germline V gene sequence: CDR1 SGHAT, CDR2 FQNNGV. The length of the CDR3 is 16 residues. V shed 0 bases and J shed 6 bases, with 17 bases lying between them. The CDR3 protein is CASSLEKGKWLNGYTF. The CDR3 region has the DNA TGTGCCAGCAGCTTAGAAAAGGGGAAGTGGCTTAATGGCTACACCTTC.

This clone was detected only once. The V gene is TRBV2, the J gene TRBJ1-2; 8 bases are a match to TRBD1. The CDR3 has 13 amino acids. V was clipped by 6 bases and J by 4 bases; unmatched bases: 4. The germline CDR1 and CDR2 sequences are SNHLY and FYNNEI. The CDR3 DNA follows: TGTGCCAGCAGCAGGACAGGGAGCTATGGCTACACCTTC. This gives the protein CASSRTGSYGYTF.

This sequence joins TRBV9 and TRBJ1-1, with D uncertain. The CDR3 runs to 9 residues. Deletions cut 7 bases from V and 6 bases from J, with 4 bases between. CDR1 is SGDLS and CDR2 is YYNGEE in the germline V gene. For the CDR3, the DNA is TGTGCCAGCTCCTCTGAAGCTTTCTTT. Its protein is CASSSEAFF. The full variable domain, rest sourced from reference TRBV9 and TRBJ1-1, is DSGVTQTPKHLITATGQRVTLRCSPRSGDLSVYWYQQSLDQGLQFLIQYYNGEERAKGNILERFSAQQFPDLHSELNLSSLELGDSALYFCASSSEAFFGQGTRLTVV.

The rearrangement uses TRBV5-1 and TRBJ1-2; TRBD1 aligns across 7 bases. V trimming: 5 bases; J trimming: 6 bases; junction bases outside the gene matches: 16. Germline V gene lookup returns CDR1 SGHRS and CDR2 YFSETQ. The CDR3 has 16 amino acids. This chain's CDR3 is CASSSYFEGASDGYTF. The CDR3 coding sequence is TGCGCCAGCAGTTCATACTTCGAGGGGGCCTCGGATGGCTACACCTTC.

The chain employs TRBV19 and TRBJ1-4, with unresolved D. V was trimmed by 11 bases and J by 2 bases, leaving 15 bases between them. The CDR3 spans 14 residues. Germline-derived CDR1 and CDR2 are LNHDA and SQIVND (reference sequence). CDR3 protein: CAAGRASTNEKLFF. The CDR3 nucleotides read TGTGCCGCGGGGAGGGCGTCTACTAATGAAAAACTGTTTTTT.

J is TRBJ1-2 and V is TRBV19; D is uncertain. Germline CDR1 LNHDA, CDR2 SQIVND (reference sequence). This CDR3 spans 13 amino acids. Trimming shortened V by 3 bases and J by 8 bases, and 13 bases separated the two germline ends. Written as DNA, the CDR3 is TGTGCCAGTAGTATCCAAACAGCAGGAGGCTACACCTTC. Protein sequence: CASSIQTAGGYTF.

This clone was detected only once. This sequence joins TRBV27 and TRBJ2-7; 13 nucleotides agree with TRBD2. Germline-derived CDR1 and CDR2 are MNHEY and SMNVEV (reference sequence). CDR3 length: 18 residues. V was clipped by 2 bases and J by 3 bases; unmatched bases: 10. The CDR3 protein is CASSLRTSGRAHLYEQYF. CDR3 coding DNA: TGTGCCAGCAGTTTACGAACTAGCGGGAGGGCCCACCTCTACGAGCAGTACTTC.

As for this clone: The sample carries other DNA sequences with the same CDR3. V and J are TRBV11-2 and TRBJ1-3, with D perhaps TRBD1 (5 bases). The CDR3 sequence is 16 residues long. V lost 5 bases to trimming and J lost 2 bases, with 16 bases between them. CDR1 and CDR2 (germline): SGHAT, FQNNGV. CDR3 region: CASSLSARATGNTIYF. CDR3 in DNA: TGTGCCAGCAGCCTATCAGCCAGGGCAACTGGAAACACCATATATTTT.

The CDR3 here is CSVGSGFDTQYF. CDR3 DNA: TGCAGCGTTGGGTCAGGGTTCGATACGCAGTATTTT. The chain couples TRBV29-1 to TRBJ2-3; weak D call: TRBD1 (5 bases). Germline CDR1 reads SQVTM; CDR2 reads ANQGSEA. This CDR3 is 12 amino acids long. V gave up 4 bases and J gave up 6 bases, with 11 bases separating them.

This clone was seen just once. The rearrangement joins TRBV11-1 to TRBJ2-7; TRBD2 matches 13 bases. The length of the CDR3 is 18 residues. CDR1 is SGHAT and CDR2 is FQDESV in the germline V gene (reference sequence). V lost 5 bases, J lost 2 bases, and 12 bases stayed unmatched. The CDR3 sequence is CASSPVPPGLAGTYEQYF. The DNA of the CDR3 is TGTGCCAGCAGCCCGGTCCCACCGGGACTAGCGGGAACCTACGAGCAGTACTTC.

This chain uses TRBV12-5 with TRBJ1-1, with 7 positions matching TRBD1. CDR1 and CDR2 (germline): LGHNT, FRNRAP. The CDR3 consists of 13 residues. With 3 bases clipped from V and 4 bases from J, the junction kept 2 bases outside the gene matches. CDR3 residues: CASGLQGFTEAFF. For the CDR3, the DNA is TGTGCTAGTGGTTTACAGGGGTTCACTGAAGCTTTCTTT.

The chain is built from TRBV7-9 and TRBJ2-1; no definite D call. V gave up 2 bases and J gave up 4 bases, with 15 bases separating them. This CDR3 region has 16 residues. Germline V gives CDR1 SEHNR, CDR2 FQNEAQ (reference sequence). CDR3 region: CASSLHMLAIYNEQFF. CDR3 nucleotides: TGTGCCAGCAGCTTACATATGCTTGCCATATACAATGAGCAGTTCTTC.

V gene TRBV2 combines with J gene TRBJ2-1; 13 bases align to TRBD2. The CDR3 contains 15 residues. CDR1 and CDR2 (germline): SNHLY, FYNNEI. The V and J ends lost 4 bases and 10 bases, in that order; junction bases with no gene match: 7. For the CDR3, the DNA is TGTGCCAGCAGTGCCACTAGCGGGAGGGCCGGGGAGCAGTTCTTC. It yields the protein CASSATSGRAGEQFF.

This clone was counted once. The CDR3 region has the DNA TGCAGCGTTCAAGGGGGGGGGCGCTCCCCTTGGGGCTACACCTTC. It is translated as CSVQGGGRSPWGYTF. V is TRBV29-1 and J is TRBJ1-2, with TRBD1 as a possible D gene (6 bases). Germline CDR1 SQVTM, CDR2 ANQGSEA. V shed 5 bases and J shed 8 bases, with 24 bases lying between them. The CDR3 contains 15 residues.

This clone appeared once. This chain connects TRBV28 to TRBJ1-1; TRBD1 matches 9 bases. After removal of 1 base from V and 4 bases from J, the junction contained 7 bases not matched to a gene. CDR1 is MDHEN, CDR2 SYDVKM, per germline. The CDR3 contains 16 residues. CDR3 in DNA: TGTGCCAGCAGTTTATTGGGACAGGGATTGTTCACTGAAGCTTTCTTT. This gives the protein CASSLLGQGLFTEAFF.

V usage is TRBV5-8 and J usage is TRBJ2-4; 9 positions agree with TRBD1. Trimming took 4 bases from V and 8 from J; bases not matched to a gene: 19. The CDR3 loop spans 18 amino acids. Germline V gene lookup returns CDR1 SGHTS and CDR2 YDEGEE. CDR3 loop: CASSPTDRGFIGRDIQYF. The CDR3 DNA reads as TGTGCCAGCAGCCCAACGGACAGGGGTTTTATAGGGAGGGACATTCAGTACTTC.

The chain employs TRBV7-2 and TRBJ2-7; D gene uncertain. CDR1 SGHTA and CDR2 FQGNSA come from the germline V gene. The CDR3 runs to 18 residues. Trimming removed 0 bases at V and 1 base at J, with 19 bases between. Written as DNA, the CDR3 is TGTGCCAGCAGCTTAGCGTGGGCATCACAGCAACCTTCCTACGAGCAGTACTTC. Protein sequence: CASSLAWASQQPSYEQYF. The variable domain in full, completed from reference TRBV7-2 and TRBJ2-7, reads GAGVSQSPSNKVTEKGKDVELRCDPISGHTALYWYRQSLGQGLEFLIYFQGNSAPDKSGLPSDRFSAERTGGSVSTLTIQRTQQEDSAVYLCASSLAWASQQPSYEQYFGPGTRLTVT.

This sequence joins TRBV9 and TRBJ2-3, with D possibly being TRBD2 (6 bases). The V gene's germline CDR1 is SGDLS and CDR2 YYNGEE. V was clipped by 4 bases and J by 6 bases, with 15 bases between them. This CDR3 is 14 amino acids long. CDR3 bases: TGTGCCAGCAGCCCCCGAGGGGACTTGGATACGCAGTATTTT. Protein: CASSPRGDLDTQYF.